This passage covers 26 T cell receptor beta chains from one sample sequenced in a study of cytomegalovirus exposure and HLA in healthy donors. PCR used 60 Vbeta primers and 13 Jbeta primers. The data were produced by immunoSEQ multiplex PCR, yet TCRdb's version contains in-frame clones alone and is incomplete. The data hold 99,000 or so clones, with nearly 85% observed a single time. Sequencing was carried out using PBMCs. These receptors were obtained from a man aged 18-30 years in good health and CMV-seronegative.

J is TRBJ1-2 and V is TRBV5-4, with TRBD1 matching over 7 bases. Germline CDR1 is SGHNT and CDR2 is YYREEE (reference sequence). The trim removed 5 bases at V and 8 bases at J, leaving 9 bases unmatched. There are 13 residues in the CDR3. The CDR3 sequence: CASRQGRGGGYTF. In DNA form, the CDR3 reads TGTGCCAGCAGGCAGGGACGAGGGGGCGGCTACACCTTC.

The chain is built from TRBV6-5 and TRBJ1-1; D is possibly TRBD1 (5 bases). The CDR3 sequence is 13 residues long. The germline V gene encodes CDR1 MNHEY and CDR2 SVGAGI. The V and J ends lost 8 bases and 5 bases respectively, with 15 bases between them. The CDR3 region is CASSQGGVTEAFF. The CDR3 DNA reads as TGTGCCAGCTCCCAGGGAGGGGTTACTGAAGCTTTCTTT.

The chain is built from TRBV6-4 and TRBJ1-1; no reliable D call. V was clipped by 4 bases and J by 0 bases, with 15 bases between them. The CDR3 covers 16 residues. Germline V gene data show CDR1 as MRHNA and CDR2 as SNTAGT. The DNA of the CDR3 is TGTGCCAGCAGTGCCTACAGATCCTTGATGAACACTGAAGCTTTCTTT. It specifies CASSAYRSLMNTEAFF.

The V gene is TRBV21-1, the J gene TRBJ2-7; TRBD1 is taken as the D call from the table, unchecked against the DNA. TRBV21-1 counts as a pseudogene. The CDR3 contains 18 residues. The CDR3 loop reads CASSNYHIEDRAAHEQYF. The CDR3, as DNA: TGTGCCAGCAGCAACTACCACATAGAGGACAGGGCCGCCCACGAGCAGTACTTC.

This clone was observed a single time. The chain employs TRBV7-9 and TRBJ2-7; TRBD1 might be the D (5 bases). The germline V gene has CDR1 SEHNR and CDR2 FQNEAQ (reference sequence). V lost 9 bases and J 3 bases, leaving 24 bases between the germline ends. The CDR3 has 16 amino acids. CDR3 sequence (DNA): TGTGCCAGTGACCGACGTGATGCCAGGGCCGGCTACGAGCAGTACTTC. Translating it yields CASDRRDARAGYEQYF.

V is TRBV28 and J is TRBJ1-5; D remains ambiguous. This CDR3 spans 15 amino acids. V was shortened by 3 bases and J by 2 bases, with 11 bases between the two germline ends. Germline loops: CDR1 MDHEN, CDR2 SYDVKM. Here the CDR3 DNA reads TGTGCCAGCAGTTTGGAGGGCGGGGGCAATCAGCCCCAGCATTTT. Translating gives CASSLEGGGNQPQHF.

V usage is TRBV9 and J usage is TRBJ2-7; 8 nucleotides match TRBD2. The CDR3 covers 15 residues. CDR1 SGDLS and CDR2 YYNGEE come from the germline V gene. V gave up 0 bases and J gave up 1 base; unmatched junction bases: 3. CDR3 residues: CASSVDSGGSYEQYF. The CDR3 nucleotides are TGTGCCAGCAGCGTAGATTCGGGAGGGTCCTACGAGCAGTACTTC.

This clone was seen only once. CDR3 region: CASSHLTGAEAGNTIYF. The CDR3 DNA is TGCGCCAGCAGCCACCTTACAGGCGCGGAAGCTGGAAACACCATATATTTT. This chain links TRBV4-3 with TRBJ1-3; D may be TRBD1 (5 bases). V lost 3 bases and J lost 2, with 17 bases in between. This CDR3 is 17 amino acids long. Germline values: CDR1 LGHNA, CDR2 YSLEER.

This rearrangement joins TRBV10-2 to TRBJ2-7, with 8 bases fitting TRBD2. Per the germline V gene, CDR1 is WSHSY and CDR2 is SAAADI. The CDR3 consists of 16 residues. The trim removed 3 bases at V and 5 bases at J, leaving 12 bases unmatched. Written as DNA, the CDR3 is TGCGCCAGCAGTGACCTAGGGAGACTAGCGTCCCACGAGCAGTACTTC. Encoded protein: CASSDLGRLASHEQYF.

This chain links TRBV7-8 with TRBJ2-6; perhaps TRBD2 as D (6 bases). The CDR3 is 18 residues long. The germline V and J ends were trimmed by 2 bases and 4 bases, with 18 bases remaining between them. CDR1 is SGHVS, CDR2 FQNEAQ, per germline. This CDR3 reads CASSLLGGKTSGANVLTF. The CDR3 region has the DNA TGTGCCAGCAGCTTACTCGGGGGTAAGACGTCAGGGGCCAACGTCCTGACTTTC.

The chain links TRBV19 to TRBJ2-3, with 8 positions matching TRBD2. The germline V gene has CDR1 LNHDA and CDR2 SQIVND (reference sequence). J lost 2 bases, V lost 4 bases, and 8 bases had no gene match. This CDR3 is built from 16 residues. The CDR3 sequence is CASSTPPSGSTDTQYF. The CDR3 DNA sequence: TGTGCCAGTAGTACACCCCCTAGCGGGTCCACAGATACGCAGTATTTT.

This chain connects TRBV9 to TRBJ2-1; tentative D call: TRBD2 (5 bases). The CDR3 is made up of 14 amino acids. V was clipped by 0 bases and J by 4 bases, with 8 bases between them. From germline, CDR1 is SGDLS and CDR2 YYNGEE. The CDR3: CASSVEGRYNEQFF. Here the CDR3 DNA reads TGTGCCAGCAGCGTAGAAGGGAGATACAATGAGCAGTTCTTC.

This clone was observed a single time. The chain has TRBV5-4 and TRBJ1-1; TRBD1 is a possible D gene (6 bases). The CDR3 extends over 15 amino acids. Germline CDR1 SGHNT, CDR2 YYREEE (reference sequence). Trimming took 0 bases from V and 2 from J, leaving 11 bases between them. The CDR3 DNA is TGTGCCAGCAGCTTGGCGGGGGGCTATAACACTGAAGCTTTCTTT. It encodes CASSLAGGYNTEAFF.

The V gene is TRBV10-1, the J gene TRBJ2-5, with D tentatively TRBD2 (6 bases). Deletions cut 7 bases from V and 3 bases from J, with 15 bases between. From germline, CDR1 is WNHNN and CDR2 SYGVQD (reference sequence). This CDR3 contains 14 residues. The chain's CDR3 is CASTIPGLEETQYF. CDR3 DNA sequence: TGCGCCAGCACCATCCCGGGACTCGAAGAGACCCAGTACTTC.

This chain links TRBV5-6 with TRBJ1-2; weak D call: TRBD1 (6 bases). The CDR3 has 14 residues. V dropped 4 bases and J dropped 4 bases, with 14 bases sitting between them. Germline CDR1 and CDR2: SGHDT and YYEEEE. The CDR3 here is CASSPRGAGYGYTF. CDR3 nucleotides: TGTGCCAGCAGCCCACGGGGGGCTGGCTATGGCTACACCTTC.

The gene calls are TRBV27 and TRBJ2-5; 7 nucleotides line up with TRBD1. Germline values: CDR1 MNHEY, CDR2 SMNVEV (reference sequence). The CDR3 length is 14 residues. V lost 5 bases to trimming and J lost 7 bases; unmatched junction nucleotides: 10. CDR3 protein: CASSTLTGVMTQYF. CDR3 bases: TGTGCCAGCAGTACCCTTACAGGGGTGATGACCCAGTACTTC.

The chain is built from TRBV12-5 and TRBJ1-1; the D gene is possibly TRBD1 (5 bases). The CDR3 has 14 residues. V was trimmed by 1 base and J by 3 bases, leaving 9 bases between them. Germline CDR1 and CDR2: LGHNT and FRNRAP. In nucleotides, the CDR3 is TGTGCTAGTGGTTTGGGGACGGGGGACACTGAAGCTTTCTTT. Translating gives CASGLGTGDTEAFF. Full variable domain (rest looked up from reference TRBV12-5 and TRBJ1-1): DARVTQTPRHKVTEMGQEVTMRCQPILGHNTVFWYRQTMMQGLELLAYFRNRAPLDDSGMPKDRFSAEMPDATLATLKIQPSEPRDSAVYFCASGLGTGDTEAFFGQGTRLTVV.

V gene TRBV4-1 combines with J gene TRBJ1-2; D call uncertain. Germline V gene data show CDR1 as MGHRA and CDR2 as YSYEKL. V was cut by 1 base and J by 8 bases, with 17 bases left in between. The CDR3 loop spans 15 amino acids. In nucleotides, the CDR3 is TGCGCCAGCAGCCAAGCTCAGGCGGGCGCTGGCGGCTACACCTTC. Encoded protein: CASSQAQAGAGGYTF.

The CDR3 DNA reads TGCGCCAGCAGCCAAGACCTACGGACAGGGGGCAGTTTCCACGAGCAGTACTTC. Its translation is CASSQDLRTGGSFHEQYF. The chain couples TRBV4-3 to TRBJ2-7; 11 nucleotides line up with TRBD1. Unmatched junction bases numbered 12, after V lost 0 bases and J lost 5 bases. CDR1 is LGHNA, CDR2 YSLEER, per germline. This CDR3 is built from 18 residues.

This clone has only a few counts. This chain joins TRBV4-3 and TRBJ2-7; D is possibly TRBD2 (5 bases). Between the trimmed V and J ends, which lost 0 bases and 6 bases, there was a span of 9 bases. Germline CDR1 and CDR2: LGHNA and YSLEER. This CDR3 is 13 amino acids long. The DNA for the CDR3 is TGCGCCAGCAGCCAAGATCTAGCCCGCGAGCAGTACTTC. Its translation: CASSQDLAREQYF.

This chain uses TRBV30 with TRBJ2-5; D is undetermined. The germline V gene has CDR1 GTSNPN and CDR2 SVGIG (reference sequence). Trimming pared 1 base from V and 2 bases from J, leaving 2 bases between. This CDR3 is 11 amino acids long. CDR3 amino acids: CAWSAQETQYF. As DNA, the CDR3 is TGTGCCTGGAGTGCACAAGAGACCCAGTACTTC.

This chain links TRBV7-2 with TRBJ1-2; 7 positions match TRBD1. V lost 3 bases and J lost 4; bases outside the gene matches: 5. CDR1 and CDR2 (germline): SGHTA, FQGNSA. CDR3 length: 14 amino acids. The CDR3 bases are TGTGCCAGCAGCTTCCAGGGGGACATCTATGGCTACACCTTC. This sequence encodes CASSFQGDIYGYTF.

The chain recombines TRBV28 with TRBJ2-2; 8 bases are shared with TRBD1. Germline V gene sequence: CDR1 MDHEN, CDR2 SYDVKM. This CDR3 has 16 amino acids. The junction had 11 bases not matched to a gene; V was cut back by 4 bases and J by 7 bases. DNA of the CDR3: TGTGCCAGCAGTTCTGGGAGACAGGGGTACAACGGGGAGCTGTTTTTT. As protein: CASSSGRQGYNGELFF.

V usage is TRBV11-2 and J usage is TRBJ1-4, with TRBD1 matching over 10 bases. CDR1 SGHAT and CDR2 FQNNGV come from the germline V gene. The length of the CDR3 is 15 residues. Trimming took 5 bases from V and 5 from J; bases not matched to a gene: 5. The CDR3 region is CASSVGTGANEKLFF. Written as DNA, the CDR3 is TGTGCCAGCAGCGTCGGGACAGGGGCAAATGAAAAACTGTTTTTT.

The genes are TRBV7-9 and TRBJ2-7; D might be TRBD1 (5 bases). This CDR3 spans 13 amino acids. V lost 5 bases, J lost 7 bases, and 15 bases lay in between. Germline loops: CDR1 SEHNR, CDR2 FQNEAQ (reference sequence). CDR3 bases: TGTGCCAGCAGCGCCAGGGCCCTCTCGGAGCAGTACTTC. Translating gives CASSARALSEQYF.

This clone came up once. This chain uses TRBV30 with TRBJ1-1; TRBD1 might be the D (5 bases). The CDR3 extends over 17 amino acids. Trimming shortened V by 1 base and J by 4 bases, and 22 bases separated the two germline ends. In germline, CDR1 is GTSNPN, CDR2 SVGIG (reference sequence). CDR3 residues: CAWSADQGARGGTEAFF. CDR3 in DNA: TGTGCCTGGAGTGCGGACCAAGGAGCTAGGGGCGGCACTGAAGCTTTCTTT.